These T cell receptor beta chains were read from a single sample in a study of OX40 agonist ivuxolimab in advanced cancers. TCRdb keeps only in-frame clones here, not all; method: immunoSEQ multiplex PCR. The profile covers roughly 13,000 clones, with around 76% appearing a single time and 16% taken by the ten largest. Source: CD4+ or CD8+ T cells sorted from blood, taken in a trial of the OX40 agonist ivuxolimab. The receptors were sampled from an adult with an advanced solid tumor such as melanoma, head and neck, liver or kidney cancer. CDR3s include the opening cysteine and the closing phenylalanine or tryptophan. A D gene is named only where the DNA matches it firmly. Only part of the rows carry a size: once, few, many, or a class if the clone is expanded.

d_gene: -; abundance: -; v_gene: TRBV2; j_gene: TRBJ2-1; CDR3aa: CASSVFGSEQFF; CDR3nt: TGTGCCAGCAGTGTATTTGGGTCTGAGCAGTTCTTC
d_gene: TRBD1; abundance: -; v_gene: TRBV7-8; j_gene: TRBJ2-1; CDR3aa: CASSPKLGTGENNEQFF; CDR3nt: TGTGCCAGCAGCCCCAAACTCGGGACAGGGGAAAACAATGAGCAGTTCTTC
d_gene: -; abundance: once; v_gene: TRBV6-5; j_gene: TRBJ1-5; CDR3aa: CASRKWTDSNQPQHF; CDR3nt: TGTGCCAGCAGGAAATGGACAGATAGCAATCAGCCCCAGCATTTT
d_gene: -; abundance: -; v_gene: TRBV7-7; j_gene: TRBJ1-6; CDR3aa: CASSGGGRGSPLHF; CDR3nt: TGTGCCAGCAGCGGTGGGGGACGGGGTTCACCCCTCCACTTT
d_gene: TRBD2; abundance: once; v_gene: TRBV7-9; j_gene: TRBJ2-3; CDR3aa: CASSQLAGGMDTQYF; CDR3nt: TGTGCCAGCAGCCAACTAGCGGGGGGGATGGATACGCAGTATTTT
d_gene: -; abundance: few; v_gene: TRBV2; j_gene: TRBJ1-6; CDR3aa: CASKGVGISPLHF; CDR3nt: TGTGCCAGCAAAGGTGTTGGGATCTCACCCCTCCACTTT
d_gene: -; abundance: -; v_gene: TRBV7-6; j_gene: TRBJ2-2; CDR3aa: CASSPGASAGELFF; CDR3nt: TGTGCCAGCAGCCCTGGAGCGTCGGCCGGGGAGCTGTTTTTT
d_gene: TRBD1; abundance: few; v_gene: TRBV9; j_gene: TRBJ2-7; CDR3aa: CASSPDRGPSYEQYF; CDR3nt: TGTGCCAGCAGCCCCGACAGGGGGCCCTCCTACGAGCAGTACTTC
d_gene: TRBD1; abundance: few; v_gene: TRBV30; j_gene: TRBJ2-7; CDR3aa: CAWSFGQGSSYEQYF; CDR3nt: TGTGCCTGGAGTTTCGGACAGGGGTCCTCCTACGAGCAGTACTTC
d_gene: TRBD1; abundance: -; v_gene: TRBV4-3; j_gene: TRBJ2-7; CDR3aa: CASSLQDRDIYEQYF; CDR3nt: TGCGCCAGCAGCCTACAGGACAGGGATATCTACGAGCAGTACTTC
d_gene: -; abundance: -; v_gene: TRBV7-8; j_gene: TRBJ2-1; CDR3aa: CASSLEGGGNEQFF; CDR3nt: TGTGCCAGCAGCTTAGAAGGGGGGGGAAATGAGCAGTTCTTC